Presented here are 16 T cell receptor beta chains from one specimen sequenced in a study of T cell changes during pregnancy in multiple sclerosis. Method: immunoSEQ multiplex PCR; TCRdb's copy keeps in-frame clones and lacks some. Of 65,000 to 95,000 clones listed, 89% are singletons. The material sequenced was peripheral blood, taken before pregnancy. Every receptor here comes from a female donor with multiple sclerosis, enrolled in a pregnancy study.

This chain links TRBV7-9 with TRBJ1-2; D possibly corresponds to TRBD1 (6 bases). Germline assignment: CDR1 SEHNR and CDR2 FQNEAQ (reference sequence). The V and J ends lost 2 bases and 3 bases respectively, with 7 bases between them. CDR3 length: 13 residues. Here the CDR3 reads CASSLPGDYGYTF. The DNA for the CDR3 is TGTGCCAGCAGCTTACCAGGGGACTATGGCTACACCTTC.

The chain is built from TRBV5-5 and TRBJ1-4; perhaps TRBD1 as D (5 bases). The CDR3 has 15 amino acids. Germline CDR1 reads SGHKS; CDR2 reads YYEKEE (reference sequence). The ends were cut back, 5 bases at V and 7 bases at J, with 18 bases in the middle. CDR3 loop: CASSLLTALGEKLFF. The CDR3, as DNA: TGTGCCAGCAGTTTGTTGACAGCCCTGGGTGAAAAACTGTTTTTT.

The chain uses TRBV27 and TRBJ2-7; maybe TRBD1 (6 bases). Germline CDR1 is MNHEY and CDR2 is SMNVEV (reference sequence). This CDR3 contains 13 residues. V lost 6 bases and J lost 1, with 10 bases in between. Written as DNA, the CDR3 is TGTGCCAGCAGCCGACAGGCGTCCTACGAGCAGTACTTC. It yields the protein CASSRQASYEQYF.

V and J are TRBV9 and TRBJ1-6, with D hard to call. V shed 2 bases and J shed 11 bases, with 11 bases lying between them. The germline V gene encodes CDR1 SGDLS and CDR2 YYNGEE. CDR3 length equals 13 residues. CDR3 DNA sequence: TGTGCCAGCAGCGTTGGAGGGAGGGCACCCCTCCACTTT. This sequence encodes CASSVGGRAPLHF.

CDR3 loop: CSVERVRGTGVQDTQYF. For the CDR3, the DNA is TGCAGCGTTGAAAGAGTGCGCGGGACAGGGGTACAAGATACGCAGTATTTT. The chain combines TRBV29-1 with TRBJ2-3, with 10 nucleotides matching TRBD1. Unmatched junction bases numbered 13, after V lost 2 bases and J lost 5 bases. Germline V CDR1 and CDR2: SQVTM, ANQGSEA. The CDR3 extends over 17 amino acids.

The V call is TRBV5-1, the J call TRBJ1-2; TRBD1 matches at 7 bases. Germline values: CDR1 SGHRS, CDR2 YFSETQ. The CDR3 extends over 15 amino acids. With 4 bases clipped from V and 6 bases from J, the junction kept 12 bases outside the gene matches. The CDR3 bases are TGCGCCAGCAGCCTTTCTGAACAGGGGTACGATGGCTACACCTTC. This encodes CASSLSEQGYDGYTF.

The gene calls are TRBV6-1 and TRBJ2-1; 11 nucleotides align to TRBD2. V dropped 1 base and J dropped 8; count of bases not matched to a gene: 4. The CDR3 is made up of 15 amino acids. Germline loops: CDR1 MNHNS, CDR2 SASEGT. The CDR3 DNA reads as TGTGCCAGCAGTGAAGGTAGCGGGGGGGCAGATGAGCAGTTCTTC. Translated: CASSEGSGGADEQFF.

This chain joins TRBV6-5 and TRBJ1-4; the D is unclear. The CDR3 extends over 16 amino acids. The germline gives CDR1 MNHEY, CDR2 SVGAGI. The V end was cut by 2 bases, the J end by 5 bases, with 15 bases between. CDR3 DNA: TGTGCCAGCAGTTACCGCCGCCCGGCGGAGAATGAAAAACTGTTTTTT. Its protein is CASSYRRPAENEKLFF.

CDR3 bases: TGCGCCAGCAGCCAAGATCTAGCGGGGGCATCAGATACGCAGTATTTT. Translating it yields CASSQDLAGASDTQYF. This chain uses TRBV4-3 with TRBJ2-3; 10 nucleotides line up with TRBD2. The V and J ends lost 0 bases and 4 bases, in that order; junction bases with no gene match: 4. There are 16 residues in the CDR3. CDR1 and CDR2 from the germline V gene are LGHNA and YSLEER.

The chain employs TRBV7-2 and TRBJ1-2, with TRBD1 as a possible D gene (5 bases). Germline V gene sequence: CDR1 SGHTA, CDR2 FQGNSA. V was clipped by 6 bases and J by 6 bases, with 20 bases between them. The CDR3 consists of 15 residues. The CDR3 bases are TGTGCCAGCAGTCCCGGGACTGGCTGGGGGGATGGCTACACCTTC. This encodes CASSPGTGWGDGYTF.

The DNA of the CDR3 is TGTGCCAGCAGCGTGGACTGGGCTTCAAACACCATATATTTT. Protein sequence: CASSVDWASNTIYF. V usage is TRBV5-4 and J usage is TRBJ1-3; D not resolved. With 4 bases removed from V and 6 bases from J, the gap between germline ends came to 14 bases. CDR1 and CDR2 (germline): SGHNT, YYREEE (reference sequence). This CDR3 is built from 14 residues.

The chain uses TRBV27 and TRBJ2-1, with D maybe TRBD1 (5 bases). CDR1 is MNHEY and CDR2 is SMNVEV in the germline V gene (reference sequence). The CDR3 spans 15 residues. V was trimmed by 5 bases and J by 0 bases, leaving 11 bases between them. For the CDR3, the DNA is TGTGCCAGCAGTCCAGGGCGGAGCTCCTACAATGAGCAGTTCTTC. Translation gives CASSPGRSSYNEQFF.

This chain links TRBV5-1 with TRBJ2-2; TRBD2 aligns across 8 bases. The CDR3 is made up of 16 amino acids. V lost 5 bases and J lost 3; bases outside the gene matches: 9. CDR1 is SGHRS, CDR2 YFSETQ, per germline. In DNA, the CDR3 is TGCGCCAGCAGACCCGCGGGGGGCCGGGACACCGGGGAGCTGTTTTTT. Encoded protein: CASRPAGGRDTGELFF.

The rearrangement joins TRBV7-2 to TRBJ1-1; weak D call: TRBD1 (5 bases). The V end lost 5 bases, the J end lost 5 bases, and 15 bases lay between the germline ends. The CDR3 has 14 amino acids. CDR1 and CDR2 from the germline V gene are SGHTA and FQGNSA. CDR3 sequence reads: CASSTLPGGTEAFF. CDR3 nucleotides: TGTGCCAGCAGCACACTCCCGGGGGGAACTGAAGCTTTCTTT. Full variable domain (missing parts from reference TRBV7-2 and TRBJ1-1): GAGVSQSPSNKVTEKGKDVELRCDPISGHTALYWYRQSLGQGLEFLIYFQGNSAPDKSGLPSDRFSAERTGGSVSTLTIQRTQQEDSAVYLCASSTLPGGTEAFFGQGTRLTVV.

The V gene is TRBV19, the J gene TRBJ1-4, with no clear D. The CDR3 contains 17 residues. Trimming stripped 3 bases from V and 3 bases from J, with 17 bases between. Germline lookup yields CDR1 LNHDA and CDR2 SQIVND (reference sequence). The CDR3 bases are TGTGCCAGTAGTATTTTCTGGGGAGCCACGGCTAATGAAAAACTGTTTTTT. Encoded protein: CASSIFWGATANEKLFF.

The chain uses TRBV6-1 and TRBJ2-3, with 9 positions matching TRBD2. Germline V lookup: CDR1 MNHNS, CDR2 SASEGT. V lost 4 bases, J lost 4 bases, and 6 bases stayed unmatched. CDR3 size: 15 residues. The CDR3 sequence is CASSAYSGGPDTQYF. The CDR3 bases are TGTGCCAGCAGTGCATATAGCGGGGGTCCAGATACGCAGTATTTT.